These T cell receptor beta chains were read from a single sample in a study of blood T cells in healthy people across ages. TCRdb used MiXCR to reprocess the 5' RACE reads, holding one entry per CDR3 protein. The table shows roughly 1.5 million distinct CDR3 sequences, with roughly 43% occurring only once. Sequenced input: blood. The receptors were gathered from a woman in her late teens or twenties in good health. The CDR3 runs from the conserved cysteine through the conserved F or W. Each record gives: J gene, V gene, D gene, clone size, CDR3 protein, CDR3 DNA. A D gene is named only where the DNA matches it firmly. Not every row has a clone size; where given, it reads once, few, many or a size class.

TRBJ2-7 TRBV11-2 . . CASSLEVRIGIWTYEQYF TGTGCCAGCAGCTTAGAAGTGCGTATTGGGATATGGACCTACGAGCAGTACTTC
TRBJ2-3 TRBV7-2 . . CASSSQLTSRADTQYF TGTGCCAGCAGCTCTCAGCTGACTAGTAGGGCAGATACGCAGTATTTT
TRBJ2-1 TRBV3-1 . . CASSQEWWEAYNEQFF TGTGCCAGCAGCCAAGAATGGTGGGAGGCATACAATGAGCAGTTCTTC
TRBJ2-1 TRBV4-1 . once CASSQGAKTGFNEQFF TGCGCCAGCAGCCAAGGAGCGAAGACAGGCTTTAATGAGCAGTTCTTC
TRBJ2-5 TRBV2 TRBD1 once CASRNRGKETQYF TGTGCCAGCAGAAACAGGGGCAAGGAGACCCAGTACTTC
TRBJ2-3 TRBV5-4 TRBD2 few CASSWGTSPYTDTQYF TGTGCCAGCAGCTGGGGGACTAGCCCTTACACAGATACGCAGTATTTT
TRBJ2-3 TRBV29-1 TRBD2 . CSVASGGTQYF TGCAGCGTTGCTAGCGGAGGGACGCAGTATTTT
TRBJ1-4 TRBV5-1 TRBD1 . CASSSQGSQEKLFF TGCGCCAGCAGCTCACAGGGGTCGCAAGAAAAACTGTTTTTT
TRBJ2-7 TRBV16 TRBD2 . CASSHGSGSNEQYF TGTGCCAGCAGCCATGGTAGCGGGTCCAACGAGCAGTACTTC
TRBJ2-7 TRBV19 TRBD2 . CASTPTPLASAYEQYF TGTGCCAGTACGCCAACTCCACTAGCGAGTGCCTACGAGCAGTACTTC
TRBJ2-7 TRBV3-1 TRBD2 . CASSTGTSPGYEQYF TGTGCCAGCAGCACCGGGACTAGCCCCGGCTACGAGCAGTACTTC
TRBJ2-1 TRBV27 . few CASSPELAGKGQFF TGTGCCAGCAGTCCGGAACTCGCGGGAAAGGGGCAGTTCTTC
TRBJ1-1 TRBV5-1 TRBD1 . CASSLIRGDTEAFF TGCGCCAGCAGCTTGATCAGGGGGGACACTGAAGCTTTCTTT
TRBJ2-7 TRBV13 . . CASSLGAGRAYEQYF TGTGCCAGCAGCTTAGGAGCCGGTAGGGCTTACGAGCAGTACTTC
TRBJ2-5 TRBV3-1 TRBD2 . CASSQGLAGGFQETQYF TGTGCCAGCAGCCAAGGACTAGCGGGGGGGTTCCAAGAGACCCAGTACTTC
TRBJ2-3 TRBV12-3/TRBV12-4 TRBD1 few CASSTGDVTDTQYF TGTGCCAGCAGCACAGGGGACGTCACAGATACGCAGTATTTT
TRBJ1-1 TRBV6-1 . few CASTRNTEAFF TGTGCCAGCACCCGGAACACTGAAGCTTTCTTT
TRBJ2-7 TRBV4-3 TRBD1 . CASNQEGTGVVYEQYF TGCGCCAGCAACCAAGAGGGGACAGGGGTTGTCTACGAGCAGTACTTC
TRBJ1-4 TRBV20-1 . few CSAQTRGSEKLFF TGCAGTGCTCAGACCCGGGGTTCGGAAAAACTGTTTTTT
TRBJ2-7 TRBV5-1 TRBD1 many CASSRTGTGPYEQYF TGCGCCAGCAGTCGAACCGGGACAGGGCCATACGAGCAGTACTTC
TRBJ2-3 TRBV13 TRBD2 few CASSLSIAGGLDTQYF TGTGCCAGCAGCCTTAGCATAGCGGGAGGTCTCGATACGCAGTATTTT
TRBJ1-4 TRBV7-2 . . CASSLNNNEKLFF TGTGCCAGCAGCCTCAACAATAATGAAAAACTGTTTTTT
TRBJ1-2 TRBV12-3/TRBV12-4 . . CASLRRRGYTF TGTGCCAGTCTCCGCAGAAGGGGCTACACCTTC
TRBJ2-4 TRBV4-1 TRBD2 once CASSQSVAGAAQRDQYF TGCGCCAGCAGCCAGTCCGTAGCGGGGGCCGCCCAGAGGGATCAGTACTTC
TRBJ2-2 TRBV7-2 . . CASSPPGKNTGELFF TGTGCCAGCAGCCCTCCGGGAAAGAACACCGGGGAGCTGTTTTTT
TRBJ2-7 TRBV29-1 . . CSAFGHSYEQYF TGCAGCGCCTTCGGTCACTCCTACGAGCAGTACTTC
TRBJ1-1 TRBV12-3/TRBV12-4 . . CVSTLVVLGSRLMDTEAFF TGTGTCAGCACTCTGGTGGTATTAGGTAGTAGGTTGATGGACACTGAAGCTTTCTTT
TRBJ2-7 TRBV7-2 . few CASSPGTVSHSYEQYF TGTGCCAGCAGCCCAGGGACGGTCAGCCACTCCTACGAGCAGTACTTC
TRBJ2-3 TRBV20-1 . few CSASGALADTQYF TGCAGTGCTAGCGGGGCTCTGGCAGATACGCAGTATTTT
TRBJ2-7 TRBV4-1 . . CASSQDSAQSSYEQYF TGCGCCAGCAGCCAAGATTCGGCCCAGAGCTCCTACGAGCAGTACTTC
TRBJ2-1 TRBV6-2/TRBV6-3 TRBD1 . CASSYTGANNEQFF TGTGCCAGCAGTTACACAGGGGCGAACAATGAGCAGTTCTTC
TRBJ2-5 TRBV6-6 TRBD1 few CASSPDRDPRGETQYF TGTGCCAGCAGTCCTGACCGGGACCCCAGGGGGGAGACCCAGTACTTC
TRBJ2-7 TRBV4-3 TRBD2 many CASSQDGKRGSYEQYF TGCGCCAGCAGCCAAGACGGGAAGCGGGGGTCCTACGAGCAGTACTTC
TRBJ2-6 TRBV5-1 TRBD1 . CASSLRTGYVSGANVLTF TGCGCCAGCAGCTTGAGGACAGGGTACGTCTCTGGGGCCAACGTCCTGACTTTC
TRBJ2-3 TRBV20-1 . . CSALRLVDTQYF TGCAGTGCTCTACGACTAGTTGATACGCAGTATTTT
TRBJ2-7 TRBV29-1 . . CSVEVTQGYEQYF TGCAGCGTTGAGGTGACCCAAGGATACGAGCAGTACTTC
TRBJ1-1 TRBV25-1 . . CASSEYSGLNTEAFF TGTGCCAGCAGTGAATACTCAGGACTGAACACTGAAGCTTTCTTT
TRBJ2-1 TRBV11-2 TRBD1 . CASSFTGANEQFF TGTGCCAGCAGCTTCACAGGGGCCAATGAGCAGTTCTTC
TRBJ2-5 TRBV27 . . CASSFSTPLQETQYF TGTGCCAGCAGCTTCTCCACACCCCTTCAAGAGACCCAGTACTTC
TRBJ2-7 TRBV27 . . CASSLQAGDVHEQYF TGTGCCAGCAGTTTACAGGCAGGGGACGTCCACGAGCAGTACTTC
TRBJ2-7 TRBV20-1 . . CSARAGLSSYEQYF TGCAGTGCTAGAGCGGGGCTAAGCTCCTACGAGCAGTACTTC
TRBJ1-1 TRBV29-1 TRBD1 few CSVQGLDTEAFF TGCAGCGTACAGGGGTTAGACACTGAAGCTTTCTTT